The rows below give T cell receptor beta chains drawn from one sample of a study of OX40 agonist ivuxolimab in advanced cancers. TCRdb keeps only in-frame clones here, not all; method: immunoSEQ multiplex PCR. The table includes 75,000 to 100,000 clones, 70% to 90% detected once. The sequenced sample was CD4+ or CD8+ T cells sorted from blood, obtained in a trial of the OX40 agonist ivuxolimab. These receptors came from an adult with an advanced solid tumor such as melanoma, head and neck, liver or kidney cancer. CDR3s include the opening cysteine and the closing phenylalanine or tryptophan. D genes are given only for firm matches.

v_gene	d_gene	len	j_gene	CDR3aa
TRBV21-1	NA	14	TRBJ2-7	CASSRNRDAYEQYF
TRBV5-1	NA	15	TRBJ1-4	CASSSGGTVREKLFF
TRBV28	NA	15	TRBJ2-2	CASSLSLGDTGELFF
TRBV19	TRBD1	12	TRBJ1-1	CASSFSRDRAFF
TRBV6-6	TRBD1	15	TRBJ2-7	CASSYSIGGDYEQYF
TRBV6-6	TRBD1	14	TRBJ1-6	CASTQTGVNSPLHF
TRBV5-5	NA	13	TRBJ2-7	CASSAWGSNEQYF
TRBV5-1	NA	15	TRBJ2-5	CASSLDGILGETQYF
TRBV7-2	NA	14	TRBJ2-3	CASSPGSGTDTQYF
TRBV19	NA	14	TRBJ2-1	CASTPGSSYNEQFF
TRBV2	TRBD2	16	TRBJ2-5	CASSPGVAGGEETQYF
TRBV2	TRBD2	15	TRBJ2-7	CASSFGTSIRYEQYF
TRBV7-2	TRBD2	15	TRBJ2-7	CASSSPGLENYEQYF
TRBV6-5	NA	14	TRBJ1-1	CASRKPGGSAEAFF
TRBV5-4	NA	14	TRBJ2-1	CASSSARSSGEQFF
TRBV5-4	NA	13	TRBJ2-3	CASSLAGTDTQYF
TRBV6-5	NA	13	TRBJ1-1	CASSPQGDTEAFF
TRBV5-1	NA	15	TRBJ1-6	CASSLDRMRNSPLHF
TRBV14	NA	13	TRBJ2-7	CASSQEDGYEQYF
TRBV28	NA	16	TRBJ1-5	CASSRRQVNSNQPQHF
TRBV4-2	TRBD2	15	TRBJ2-7	CASSQRAGGPGEQYF
TRBV15	NA	14	TRBJ1-2	CATSRDTSNYGYTF
TRBV19	TRBD2	15	TRBJ2-7	CASSKGLVPSYEQYF
TRBV6-5	TRBD1	14	TRBJ1-1	CASFSGTGDTEAFF
TRBV27	NA	15	TRBJ2-5	CASSPKRGSQETQYF
TRBV7-2	NA	14	TRBJ1-1	CASSTRRRDTEAFF
TRBV7-9	NA	15	TRBJ2-1	CASSLMRGSYNEQFF
TRBV5-1	TRBD2	15	TRBJ2-2	CASSLASGGTGELFF
TRBV12-5	TRBD2	18	TRBJ2-7	CASGLVVEAGEGVTEQYF
TRBV4-1	NA	13	TRBJ2-1	CASSLRGAGEQFF
TRBV19	NA	14	TRBJ1-2	CASSIPPGVYGYTF
TRBV27	NA	15	TRBJ2-6	CASRMGTAGANVLTF
TRBV6-5	TRBD1	15	TRBJ1-2	CASRKPGQVGSGYTF
TRBV2	TRBD2	15	TRBJ2-1	CASSGTSGRGNEQFF
TRBV19	TRBD2	16	TRBJ2-5	CASSIDLEGGRETQYF
TRBV5-6	TRBD1	15	TRBJ1-2	CASSPRDRANYGYTF
TRBV10-3	TRBD2	14	TRBJ2-7	CATQGSGSSYEQYF
TRBV5-1	TRBD1	15	TRBJ2-7	CASSSGQGLSYEQYF
TRBV12-5	NA	16	TRBJ1-1	CASGLGRGLLGSEAFF
TRBV5-1	TRBD1	14	TRBJ2-3	CASSTDRIKDTQYF
TRBV2	NA	16	TRBJ1-1	CASSEEGGSLNTEAFF
TRBV10-3	TRBD1	13	TRBJ1-1	CAINSGQANEAFF
TRBV14	NA	14	TRBJ2-7	CASSPRWGAYEQYF
TRBV28	TRBD2	18	TRBJ2-3	CASSLTSLGWEGTDTQYF
TRBV6-5	TRBD2	15	TRBJ2-1	CASRQLAGSYNEQFF
TRBV4-1	TRBD2	19	TRBJ2-7	CASSPTTVILAGPPYEQYF
TRBV19	TRBD1	15	TRBJ1-2	CASSIDRTGARGYTF
TRBV11-3	TRBD2	15	TRBJ2-1	CASSSRLAAYNEQFF
TRBV5-1	NA	15	TRBJ2-3	CASSLAAGSTDTQYF
TRBV5-6	NA	15	TRBJ1-1	CASTLRARDNTEAFF
TRBV19	NA	15	TRBJ2-5	CASSRSDPRRETQYF
TRBV7-6	NA	14	TRBJ2-7	CASSPHETRVKQYF
TRBV7-6	TRBD2	17	TRBJ2-7	CASSSRLAVLLSNEQYF
TRBV18	NA	13	TRBJ2-7	CASSPEGTYEQYF
TRBV7-9	TRBD2	16	TRBJ2-3	CASIKLLAGYTDTQYF